One and the same sample provided the 10 T cell receptor beta chains below, sequenced in a study of identifying expanded T cells in peripheral blood. Using immunoSEQ multiplex PCR, the repertoire was profiled, and TCRdb retains in-frame clones only, with some absent. Among about 82,000 clones listed, over 85% were seen once. Sequenced: blood. All receptors come from a person aged 18 to 70 in good health.

The chain recombines TRBV6-1 with TRBJ2-7; 9 positions agree with TRBD1. Unmatched junction bases numbered 5, after V lost 5 bases and J lost 0 bases. CDR3 length: 15 amino acids. Germline loops: CDR1 MNHNS, CDR2 SASEGT. The CDR3 DNA is TGTGCCAGCAGTCCACCGGGACAGGGCTCCTACGAGCAGTACTTC. Translation: CASSPPGQGSYEQYF.

This clone occurred once. The J gene is TRBJ2-4, the V gene TRBV6-5; D is unclear. The germline V gene has CDR1 MNHEY and CDR2 SVGAGI. V was cut by 0 bases and J by 0 bases, with 9 bases left in between. This CDR3 contains 16 residues. The CDR3, as DNA: TGTGCCAGCAGTTACTCGATTGGATTAGCCAAAAACATTCAGTACTTC. Translating gives CASSYSIGLAKNIQYF.

The chain has TRBV18 and TRBJ1-1; the D gene is possibly TRBD1 (6 bases). The length of the CDR3 is 15 residues. Trimming pared 3 bases from V and 4 bases from J, leaving 15 bases between. Looked up from germline, CDR1 is KGHSH and CDR2 is LQKENI. CDR3 in DNA: TGTGCCAGCTCACCCAGACAGGCGTCGGTCACTGAAGCTTTCTTT. Protein product: CASSPRQASVTEAFF.

The J gene is TRBJ2-7, the V gene TRBV30, with TRBD2 identical over 14 bases. With V trimmed by 6 bases and J by 2 bases, 6 bases remained unmatched. The length of the CDR3 is 15 residues. Germline assignment: CDR1 GTSNPN and CDR2 SVGIG (reference sequence). CDR3: CACPGLAGGTYEQYF. In DNA form, the CDR3 reads TGTGCCTGCCCCGGACTAGCGGGGGGAACCTACGAGCAGTACTTC.

The chain employs TRBV30 and TRBJ1-4; D uncertain. The V end was cut by 3 bases, the J end by 11 bases, with 19 bases between. This CDR3 contains 14 residues. Germline assignment: CDR1 GTSNPN and CDR2 SVGIG (reference sequence). As DNA, the CDR3 is TGTGCCTGGAGCCGTGGGGAGGGAGGATCGAAACTGTTTTTT. Residues: CAWSRGEGGSKLFF.

The V call is TRBV29-1, the J call TRBJ2-3, with TRBD2 matching over 7 bases. The germline CDR1 and CDR2 sequences are SQVTM and ANQGSEA. The CDR3 runs to 15 residues. The trim removed 6 bases at V and 0 bases at J, leaving 9 bases unmatched. In DNA form, the CDR3 reads TGCAGCGTGGGGGGACTAACCTCTAGCACAGATACGCAGTATTTT. It encodes CSVGGLTSSTDTQYF.

The sample holds one count of this clone. J is TRBJ1-2 and V is TRBV6-5, with TRBD1 as a possible D gene (6 bases). This CDR3 is built from 14 residues. Trimming cost V 8 bases and J 7 bases, with 20 bases left between them. Germline lookup yields CDR1 MNHEY and CDR2 SVGAGI. In DNA, the CDR3 is TGTGCCAGCCATTCAGTGGGGGCACAAGGTGGCTACACCTTC. Translated, it gives CASHSVGAQGGYTF.

The chain joins TRBV6-4 to TRBJ2-1; 10 nucleotides align to TRBD2. The ends lost 8 bases at V and 4 bases at J; junction bases unmatched: 5. Germline CDR1 MRHNA, CDR2 SNTAGT. This CDR3 is 14 amino acids long. CDR3 sequence: CASSASGSYNEQFF. The CDR3 DNA reads as TGTGCCAGCTCAGCTAGCGGGAGTTACAATGAGCAGTTCTTC.

The chain employs TRBV11-2 and TRBJ2-7; no clear D. This CDR3 contains 11 residues. Germline assignment: CDR1 SGHAT and CDR2 FQNNGV. The V end lost 1 base, the J end lost 7 bases, and 5 bases lay between the germline ends. CDR3: CASSLVVEQYF. The CDR3 DNA reads TGTGCCAGCAGCTTAGTAGTTGAGCAGTACTTC.

The rearrangement joins TRBV7-9 to TRBJ1-1; 8 bases are a match to TRBD1. Germline loops: CDR1 SEHNR, CDR2 FQNEAQ (reference sequence). The CDR3 consists of 12 residues. The V segment lost 7 bases and the J segment 6 bases; nucleotides outside the gene matches: 4. DNA for the CDR3: TGTGCCAGCACGGACAGGGCGCCTGAAGCTTTCTTT. It encodes CASTDRAPEAFF.